This TCR beta chain stems from a study of blood T cell repertoires in COVID-19 (TCRdb year 2020). About the study as a whole: Samples from collaborators originated in the United States, Italy and Spain and spanned both the acute and convalescent phases of COVID-19. The prospective study material was composed of cDNA or gDNA derived from T cells, B-cell-depleted T cells, or PBMCs. Deeply sampled blood TCRbeta repertoires from subjects exposed to, actively infected with, or recovered from COVID-19 were included in the dataset. A freely available public database, intended as a resource for researchers studying the immune response to SARS-CoV-2, is where the repertoires were released. Samples were obtained from the ongoing ImmuneRACE study (first 160 participants) and from 950 to 1,500 subjects provided by 6 global collaborators. Nearly every sample came with metadata listing a de-identified subject ID, COVID-19 status, age in years and sex. Where HLA class I and class II types were available, the types were taken from metadata supplied by the sample provider, not from assay-based typing.

General study outcomes and caveats: How much clinical and demographic metadata was included differed by source and by participant, and the metadata was provided uncurated.

Spanning cysteine to phenylalanine, the CDR3 consists of 16 amino acids. Left in the record is the CDR3 DNA by itself, 48 bases read in frame from the first base. The germline V gene (reference sequence) provides CDR1 MNHEY and CDR2 SMNVEV. Ends trimmed: V by 5 bases, J by 7 bases; bases unmatched to a gene: 5. To note about this clone: Its antigen is still unknown. Base qualities are not recorded, but no much larger clone differs from it by a single base.

TCRbeta CDR3 regions were amplified from genomic DNA using the immunoSEQ Assay, a bias-controlled multiplex PCR. In the authors' own workflow: The number of nucleated cells in each sample was estimated from the amplification of reference gene primers within the assay. To quantify the absolute abundance of each unique TCRbeta CDR3 rearrangement, sequence reads were collapsed and filtered. For each sample, productive Simpson clonality was calculated by taking the square root of Simpson's diversity index across productive rearrangements. TCRdb's version of the immuneACCESS table is confined to in-frame rearrangements and falls short of the full clone set. An unresolved V gene accounts for under half of the shortfall where checked; the remainder is of unknown origin. V, J and clone size were drawn from that table, and D and trimming were deduced from the DNA. Here the sample has a few hundred thousand clones; approximately 85% occur a single time. Of the sample, roughly 4.3% falls within the top ten clones.

Participants in the prospective study were enrolled through a virtual design, were aged about 18 to 90 years, and lived in 24 United States geographic areas. In the prospective study, participants were assigned to cohorts based on the clinical history participants reported in a screening survey and a study questionnaire. ImmuneRACE Cohort 3 recovered participants were defined by two consecutive negative NP/OP PCR tests, healthcare professional clearance, or symptom resolution. In the prospective study, mobile phlebotomists collected whole blood, serum and a nasopharyngeal or oropharyngeal swab from each participant. Over a 2-month period, participants in the prospective study had the option of providing additional blood draws and questionnaires. Before DNA extraction, blood samples from the prospective study were shipped at room temperature or frozen.

The V gene is TRBV27 and the J gene is TRBJ2-1; a stretch of 16 junction bases matches TRBD2. The clonotype originates from a woman aged 25 to 39 who had recovered from COVID-19. The sequencing input was PBMCs or T cells enriched from blood (not recorded which). In nucleotide form, the sequence is TGTGCCAGCAGTCCCGGGACTAGCGGGAGGGCGAATGAGCAGTTCTTC. Translated, this gives CASSPGTSGRANEQFF.